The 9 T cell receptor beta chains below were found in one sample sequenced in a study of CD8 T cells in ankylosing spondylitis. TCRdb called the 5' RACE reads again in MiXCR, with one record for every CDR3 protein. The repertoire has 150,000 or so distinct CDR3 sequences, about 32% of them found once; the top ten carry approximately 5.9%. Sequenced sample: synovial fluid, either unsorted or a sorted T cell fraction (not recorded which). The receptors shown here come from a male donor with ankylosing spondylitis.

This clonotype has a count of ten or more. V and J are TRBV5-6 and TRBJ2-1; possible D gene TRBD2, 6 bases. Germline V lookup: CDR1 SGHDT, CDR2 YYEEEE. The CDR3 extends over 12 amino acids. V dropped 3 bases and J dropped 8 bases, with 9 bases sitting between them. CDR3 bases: TGTGCCAGCAGCTCCCGGGGGTATGAGCAGTTCTTC. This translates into CASSSRGYEQFF.

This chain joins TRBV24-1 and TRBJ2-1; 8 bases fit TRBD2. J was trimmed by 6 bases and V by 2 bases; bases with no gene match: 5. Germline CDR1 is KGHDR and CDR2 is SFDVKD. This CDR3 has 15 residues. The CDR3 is CATSDSSGGPNEQFF. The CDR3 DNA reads TGTGCCACCAGTGATTCCTCGGGAGGGCCCAATGAGCAGTTCTTC.

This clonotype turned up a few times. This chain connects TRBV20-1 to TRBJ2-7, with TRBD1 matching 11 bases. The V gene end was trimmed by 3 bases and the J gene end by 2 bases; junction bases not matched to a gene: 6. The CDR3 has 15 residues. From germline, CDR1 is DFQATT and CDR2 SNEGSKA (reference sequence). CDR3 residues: CSASPGQGDTYEQYF. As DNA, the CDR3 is TGCAGTGCTAGTCCGGGACAGGGGGACACCTACGAGCAGTACTTC.

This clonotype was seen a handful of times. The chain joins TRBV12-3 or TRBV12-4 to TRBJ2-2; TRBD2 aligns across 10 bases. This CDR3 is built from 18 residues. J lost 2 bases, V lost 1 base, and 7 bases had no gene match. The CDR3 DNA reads TGTGCCAGCAGTTTAGGGTGGCTAGCGGGGGCCAACACCGGGGAGCTGTTTTTT. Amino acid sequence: CASSLGWLAGANTGELFF.

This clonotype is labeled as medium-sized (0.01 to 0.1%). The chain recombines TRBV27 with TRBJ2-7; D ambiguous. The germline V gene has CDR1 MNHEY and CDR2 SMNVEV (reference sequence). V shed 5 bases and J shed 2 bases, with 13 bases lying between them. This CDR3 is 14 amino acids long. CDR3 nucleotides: TGTGCCAGCAGTCGACACGACGGTACCTACGAGCAGTACTTC. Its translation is CASSRHDGTYEQYF.

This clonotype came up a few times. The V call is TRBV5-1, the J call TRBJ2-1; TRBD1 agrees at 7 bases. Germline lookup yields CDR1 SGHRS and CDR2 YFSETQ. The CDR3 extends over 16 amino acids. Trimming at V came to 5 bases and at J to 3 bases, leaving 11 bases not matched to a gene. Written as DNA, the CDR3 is TGCGCCAGCAGTAGGGGACAGCCTAGAGACTACAATGAGCAGTTCTTC. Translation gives CASSRGQPRDYNEQFF.

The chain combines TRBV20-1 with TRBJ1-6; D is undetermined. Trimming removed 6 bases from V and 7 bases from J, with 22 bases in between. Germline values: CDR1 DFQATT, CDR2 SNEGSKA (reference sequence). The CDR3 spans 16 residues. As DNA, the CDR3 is TGCAGTGCCCGGGCGGGCCCCCTCTCTTGGAATTCACCCCTCCACTTT. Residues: CSARAGPLSWNSPLHF.

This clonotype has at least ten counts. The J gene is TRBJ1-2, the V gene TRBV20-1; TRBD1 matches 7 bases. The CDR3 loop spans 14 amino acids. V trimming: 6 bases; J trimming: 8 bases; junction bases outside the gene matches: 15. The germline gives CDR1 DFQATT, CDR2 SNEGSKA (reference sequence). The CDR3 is CSALPPGQTTGYTF. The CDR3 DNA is TGCAGTGCGCTTCCTCCGGGACAGACCACCGGCTACACCTTC.

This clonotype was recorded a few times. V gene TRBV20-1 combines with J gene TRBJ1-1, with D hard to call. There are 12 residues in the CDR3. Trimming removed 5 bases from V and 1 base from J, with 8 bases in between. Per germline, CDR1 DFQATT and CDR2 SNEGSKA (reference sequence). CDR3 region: CSAVEGNTEAFF. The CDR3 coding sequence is TGCAGTGCTGTGGAAGGGAACACTGAAGCTTTCTTT.